Listed below are T cell receptor beta chains from one sample, sequenced in a study of cytomegalovirus exposure and HLA in healthy donors. Method: immunoSEQ multiplex PCR; TCRdb's copy keeps in-frame clones and lacks some. The sample includes fewer than 200,000 clones, roughly 85% of them seen just once. Input material: PBMCs. The source of these receptors is a woman aged 50 to 60 in good health and CMV-seronegative. CDR3s include the opening cysteine and the closing phenylalanine or tryptophan. A D gene is named only where the DNA matches it firmly.

j_gene,d_gene,len,v_gene,CDR3nt,CDR3aa
TRBJ2-7,TRBD1,15,TRBV4-3,TGCGCCAGCAGCCAAGATGAAGGGACAGCTTACGAGCAGTACTTC,CASSQDEGTAYEQYF
TRBJ1-1,.,13,TRBV28,TGTGCCAGCAGTTTGATAGGAGGAACTGAAGCTTTCTTT,CASSLIGGTEAFF
TRBJ2-1,.,15,TRBV4-3,TGCGCCAGCAGCGAAAGCACTAGAGCGCAGAATGAGCAGTTCTTC,CASSESTRAQNEQFF
TRBJ1-4,.,17,TRBV10-3,TGTGCCATCAGTGAGAGCGACGGGGGGCAGGGTAATGAAAAACTGTTTTTT,CAISESDGGQGNEKLFF
TRBJ1-4,.,13,TRBV7-9,TGTGCCAGCAGCTTAGTGGCGGATGAAAAACTGTTTTTT,CASSLVADEKLFF
TRBJ1-5,.,16,TRBV28,TGTGCCAGCAGTTTGGGCTTTCGGCAGAGCAATCAGCCCCAGCATTTT,CASSLGFRQSNQPQHF
TRBJ2-2,.,14,TRBV14,TGTGCCAGCAGCCGTTTAAGCCTGTCCGGGGAGCTGTTTTTT,CASSRLSLSGELFF
TRBJ1-1,TRBD1,17,TRBV4-1,TGCGCCAGCAGCCAAGGGCTGAACAGGGGGCGGTCAGCTGAAGCTTTCTTT,CASSQGLNRGRSAEAFF
TRBJ2-7,TRBD2,17,TRBV27,TGTGCCAGCAGTTTAGGGCCGGGTAGCGGGACCGCCTACGAGCAGTACTTC,CASSLGPGSGTAYEQYF
TRBJ1-2,TRBD1,11,TRBV20-1,TGCAGTGCTTTGACAGGGAATGGCTACACCTTC,CSALTGNGYTF
TRBJ1-1,.,14,TRBV5-1,TGCGCCAGCAGCCCGCAACGACGAGGGCCTGAAGCTTTCTTT,CASSPQRRGPEAFF
TRBJ2-7,.,14,TRBV7-2,TGTGCCAGCACCTCCGCAGGTAGCTCCTACGAGCAGTACTTC,CASTSAGSSYEQYF
TRBJ2-1,TRBD2,15,TRBV10-3,TGTGCCATCAGAACACTAGCCGGGACTAGTGATGAGCAGTTCTTC,CAIRTLAGTSDEQFF
TRBJ2-2,.,12,TRBV27,TGTGCCAGCAGCCATAACACCGGGGAGCTGTTTTTT,CASSHNTGELFF
TRBJ2-1,TRBD2,12,TRBV29-1,TGCAGCGTCAGAGGTAGCGGGGTAGAGCAGTTCTTC,CSVRGSGVEQFF
TRBJ2-5,.,14,TRBV15,TGTGCCACCAGAAGGACAGCGGGGTTAGAGACCCAGTACTTC,CATRRTAGLETQYF
TRBJ2-7,TRBD2,17,TRBV11-2,TGTGCCAGCAGCTTAGAAGGTAGGGCTAGCGGGAGCTACGAGCAGTACTTC,CASSLEGRASGSYEQYF
TRBJ2-2,.,13,TRBV28,TGTGCCACGGACGTCGGGGACACCGGGGAGCTGTTTTTT,CATDVGDTGELFF
TRBJ2-5,TRBD2,20,TRBV4-1,TGCGCCAGCAGCCAAGATATCGGGACTAGCGGGGGGAGAAATCAAGAGACCCAGTACTTC,CASSQDIGTSGGRNQETQYF
TRBJ2-1,.,13,TRBV6-6,TGTGCCAGCAGGGACCCAAACGGGGATGAGCAGTTCTTC,CASRDPNGDEQFF